This T cell receptor (beta chain) derives from a study of T cell repertoires in cytomegalovirus infection. About the study: Carrying CMV and the relevant HLA type showed in public TCR beta signatures. Study-level points and caveats: Frequencies of public TCR beta families were cumulated, and this identified carriers of CMV plus the relevant HLA. The response measured ex vivo was dominated by TCR beta clonotypes (HLA-C-restricted and CMV-specific).

With 4 bases removed from V and 7 bases from J, the gap between germline ends came to 11 bases. The CDR3 sequence is 13 residues long. CDR1 is MNHEY, CDR2 SVGAGI, per germline. Many counts were recorded for this clonotype. Its antigen is unknown. One entry per CDR3 protein results from TCRdb running MiXCR on the reads. The sample lists more than 200,000 distinct CDR3 sequences, approximately 9.2% seen once, with roughly 16% in the top ten. The sample consisted of PBMCs. This chain connects TRBV6-5 to TRBJ1-5; D remains unclear. This clonotype was obtained from a human donor in good health (CMV status not recorded). Some clones in this sample may be carry-over from other donors' samples. The CDR3 DNA reads as TGTGCCAGCAGTTCCCGGGTCGGACAGCCCCAGCATTTT. It is translated as CASSSRVGQPQHF.